Detailed here is one T cell receptor (beta chain). The antigen remains unidentified. For the second PCR, which ran for about 6 to 12 cycles, a sample-barcoded 5' primer and a J-beta primer mix were used. One entry per CDR3 protein, called by TCRdb with MiXCR from the 5' RACE reads. Of some 1.5 million distinct CDR3 sequences listed, roughly two fifths are singletons. This entry comes from a study of blood T cells in healthy people across ages. This CDR3 contains 19 residues. Germline V gene lookup returns CDR1 MDHEN and CDR2 SYDVKM. Trimming took 4 bases from V and 0 from J, leaving 24 bases between them. Healthy Caucasian individuals from Russia aged about 6 to 90 were enrolled as donors. Total RNA extraction produced at least 5 micrograms (per sample) for the study. Overall study results and limits: Long-lived and aged donors differed, with more naive CD4+ cells and higher diversity in the long-lived.

The TCR originated in a woman between 18 and 29 years old in good health. Sequencing used blood. The V gene is TRBV28, the J gene TRBJ2-5, with D tentatively TRBD1 (6 bases). The CDR3 reads CASSYQLTLTNRDQETQYF. The CDR3 nucleotides read TGTGCCAGCAGTTACCAACTTACCCTAACGAACAGGGACCAAGAGACCCAGTACTTC.